This entry features one TCR beta chain sequence. Its antigen remains unknown. This sample was included in a study of vaccination effects on CD4 cells after COVID-19. V was trimmed by 5 bases and J by 1 base, leaving 15 bases between them. The CDR3 is made up of 16 amino acids. Germline values: CDR1 MRHNA, CDR2 SNTAGT. This table comes from immunoSEQ multiplex PCR, and its TCRdb copy is limited to in-frame clones, with some not included. Seen here are 70,000 or so clones, over 65% observed once, and the top ten hold less than 6.5%. CD4+ T cells specific for antigen were expanded with viral peptide pools by the ViraFEST assay before sequencing. The culture ran for approximately 11 days before CD4+ T cells were isolated. SARS-CoV-2 infection was confirmed by PCR in the person between March and December 2020.

This sequence originates from a human donor who had a prior SARS-CoV-2 infection. The chain recombines TRBV6-4 with TRBJ1-5; D may be TRBD1 (5 bases). Sequencing was performed on CD4+ T cells from PBMCs cultured with HIV peptides, taken before COVID-19 vaccination. The subset here: HIV-1 Nef peptide pool negative control/reference culture. CDR3 amino acids: CASSRDVQVSNQPQHF. CDR3 DNA: TGTGCCAGCAGTCGGGACGTCCAGGTGAGCAATCAGCCCCAGCATTTT.